The entry that follows covers one T cell receptor (beta chain) sequence. The antigen is undetermined. Every subset had its genomic DNA shared out evenly among several immunoSEQ plates. Measured with immunoSEQ multiplex PCR; TCRdb has only the in-frame clones, and not every one. This sample has about 2.3 million clones; less than 95% occur once, and the top ten carry more than 0.35%. The sample originates from a study of shared clonotypes between healthy human individuals. Turning to the study itself: Each donor contributed plates that comprised three CD4 naive, three CD4 memory, two CD8 naive and one CD8 memory.

Germline V gene data show CDR1 as SGHRS and CDR2 as YFSETQ. The ends lost 2 bases at V and 4 bases at J; junction bases unmatched: 6. This CDR3 region has 15 residues. Study-level results: Sequencing of the sorted subsets was shown by rarefaction to be incomplete despite large depth. Of the naive CD4 clonotypes, around 4.7% were shared across four donors.

The sequence was obtained from a man between 18 and 29 years old in good health. Some clones in this sample may be carry-over from other donors' samples. Sequenced: naive CD4+ T cells from PBMCs. Subset reported: CD45RA+ positively selected. The V and J genes are TRBV5-1 and TRBJ1-2; 9 positions agree with TRBD1. CDR3 bases: TGCGCCAGCAGCTTAAGACAGGGGGGAGTCTATGGCTACACCTTC. It is translated as CASSLRQGGVYGYTF.